This is a list of T cell receptor beta chains from one sample in a study of cytomegalovirus exposure and HLA in healthy donors. Clones were read by immunoSEQ multiplex PCR, and TCRdb kept only the in-frame ones, dropping some. The profile shows about 190,000 clones, 81% of them singletons. Sequenced: PBMCs. The receptors shown here come from a young man in good health and CMV-seronegative. CDR3s include the opening cysteine and the closing phenylalanine or tryptophan. D genes are given only for firm matches. Some rows have no size entry. The others give once, few or many, or a class for an expanded clone.

V gene	J gene	clone size	D gene	CDR3 protein	CDR3 DNA
TRBV30	TRBJ2-7	-	-	CAWSNRAGDEQYF	TGTGCCTGGAGCAACAGGGCGGGGGACGAGCAGTACTTC
TRBV5-1	TRBJ2-5	-	-	CASSSSLGGETQYF	TGCGCCAGCAGCTCGAGCTTGGGGGGAGAGACCCAGTACTTC
TRBV5-6	TRBJ2-7	-	-	CASSFMAGKLEQYF	TGTGCCAGCAGCTTTATGGCAGGGAAGCTCGAGCAGTACTTC
TRBV7-6	TRBJ2-1	-	-	CASSLGGQQFF	TGTGCCAGCAGCTTAGGCGGCCAGCAGTTCTTC
TRBV5-8	TRBJ1-1	-	-	CASSSLGGTEAFF	TGTGCCAGCAGCTCCCTAGGGGGCACTGAAGCTTTCTTT
TRBV13	TRBJ2-1	-	-	CASSQTELSYNEQFF	TGTGCCAGCAGCCAAACAGAGCTCTCCTACAATGAGCAGTTCTTC
TRBV5-6	TRBJ2-7	-	TRBD1	CASSLEGQGAYEQYF	TGTGCCAGCAGCTTGGAAGGACAGGGGGCCTACGAGCAGTACTTC
TRBV7-8	TRBJ2-7	once	TRBD1	CASSLVRGVGTGGSYEQYF	TGTGCCAGCAGCTTAGTCCGGGGAGTGGGGACAGGGGGCTCCTACGAGCAGTACTTC
TRBV6-6	TRBJ1-2	-	-	CATPDGGGYTF	TGTGCCACCCCGGATGGAGGTGGCTACACCTTC
TRBV10-3	TRBJ2-3	-	TRBD2	CAISGGTSGPRDTQYF	TGTGCCATCAGTGGAGGGACTAGCGGACCCAGAGATACGCAGTATTTT
TRBV29-1	TRBJ1-5	-	TRBD1	CSVNRGHLVVSNQPQHF	TGCAGCGTGAACAGGGGGCATCTCGTAGTAAGCAATCAGCCCCAGCATTTT
TRBV11-2	TRBJ1-3	-	-	CASSPGNTIYF	TGTGCCAGCAGCCCCGGGAACACCATATATTTT
TRBV11-1	TRBJ2-7	-	TRBD1	CASTLVQGGEQYF	TGTGCCAGCACCCTTGTACAGGGGGGAGAGCAGTACTTC
TRBV19	TRBJ2-7	-	TRBD1	CASSTRRTGYEQYF	TGTGCCAGTAGTACCCGGAGGACAGGCTACGAGCAGTACTTC
TRBV5-8	TRBJ1-5	-	-	CASSLGRGFNQPQHF	TGTGCCAGCAGTCTGGGTCGCGGGTTCAATCAGCCCCAGCATTTT
TRBV9	TRBJ2-7	-	-	CASSVPAYEQYF	TGTGCCAGCAGCGTACCGGCCTACGAGCAGTACTTC
TRBV5-5	TRBJ2-5	few	TRBD1	CASSDSGTGVRWQETQYF	TGTGCCAGCAGCGACTCCGGGACAGGGGTTAGGTGGCAAGAGACCCAGTACTTC
TRBV4-1	TRBJ1-1	-	-	CASSQDIRGFTEAFF	TGCGCCAGCAGCCAAGATATAAGGGGTTTCACTGAAGCTTTCTTT
TRBV7-9	TRBJ2-7	-	-	CASSFRGTYEQYF	TGTGCCAGCAGCTTCCGGGGGACCTACGAGCAGTACTTC
TRBV10-3	TRBJ2-1	-	TRBD2	CAISEGTSGVNEQFF	TGTGCCATCAGTGAGGGGACTAGCGGGGTTAATGAGCAGTTCTTC
TRBV5-1	TRBJ2-7	-	TRBD2	CASSLATNQYSSGPSYEQYF	TGCGCCAGCAGCTTGGCCACCAACCAATATTCTAGCGGGCCTTCCTACGAGCAGTACTTC
TRBV18	TRBJ1-6	-	-	CASSPADNSPLHF	TGTGCCAGCTCACCGGCGGATAATTCACCCCTCCACTTT
TRBV7-7	TRBJ1-1	-	-	CASSLARTTNTEAFF	TGTGCTAGCAGCTTAGCTAGGACAACCAACACTGAAGCTTTCTTT
TRBV13	TRBJ2-1	-	TRBD2	CASSLRSLAVNEQFF	TGTGCCAGCAGCTTAAGGTCCCTAGCGGTCAATGAGCAGTTCTTC
TRBV4-2	TRBJ2-1	-	TRBD2	CASSPQRESYNEQFF	TGTGCCAGCAGCCCTCAGCGGGAGTCCTACAATGAGCAGTTCTTC
TRBV19	TRBJ1-5	-	-	CASTKDSTYQPQHF	TGTGCCAGTACGAAGGACAGTACGTATCAGCCCCAGCATTTT
TRBV5-1	TRBJ1-1	-	-	CASSLFLGLNTEAFF	TGCGCCAGCAGCTTGTTCTTGGGGCTGAACACTGAAGCTTTCTTT
TRBV4-1	TRBJ2-5	-	-	CASSRHRVGETQYF	TGCGCCAGCAGCCGCCACAGGGTGGGGGAGACCCAGTACTTC
TRBV15	TRBJ2-7	-	TRBD1	CATSRLGTEQYEQYF	TGTGCCACCAGCCGCTTAGGGACAGAGCAATACGAGCAGTACTTC
TRBV14	TRBJ2-1	-	-	CASSQEGIEQFF	TGTGCCAGCAGCCAAGAGGGCATTGAGCAGTTCTTC
TRBV5-4	TRBJ2-1	few	TRBD2	CASSTGLAGAVEQFF	TGTGCCAGCAGCACGGGACTAGCGGGAGCGGTTGAGCAGTTCTTC
TRBV2	TRBJ1-1	-	-	CASSAGLVGAADTEAFF	TGTGCCAGCAGTGCGGGCCTGGTAGGGGCTGCCGACACTGAAGCTTTCTTT
TRBV5-5	TRBJ1-5	-	-	CASSLVQNNQPQHF	TGTGCCAGCAGCTTGGTTCAGAACAATCAGCCCCAGCATTTT
TRBV7-3	TRBJ2-7	-	TRBD1	CASSLSGTGVPEQYF	TGTGCCAGCAGCTTAAGCGGGACAGGGGTACCCGAGCAGTACTTC
TRBV6-1	TRBJ2-7	-	TRBD1	CASSGGQGGNEQYF	TGTGCCAGCAGTGGAGGACAGGGCGGGAACGAGCAGTACTTC
TRBV7-6	TRBJ2-5	-	-	CASSPVEETQYF	TGTGCCAGCAGCCCGGTTGAGGAGACCCAGTACTTC
TRBV5-6	TRBJ2-5	-	-	CASSPPLGPMETQYF	TGTGCCAGCAGCCCGCCCCTAGGTCCGATGGAGACCCAGTACTTC
TRBV19	TRBJ1-4	-	-	CASSVAVYEKLFF	TGTGCCAGTAGTGTCGCGGTTTATGAAAAACTGTTTTTT
TRBV11-1	TRBJ2-6	-	TRBD1	CASSFGQGTSGANVLTF	TGTGCCAGCAGCTTTGGACAGGGAACCTCTGGGGCCAACGTCCTGACTTTC
TRBV11-1	TRBJ2-2	-	-	CASSFAGVTGELFF	TGTGCCAGCAGCTTCGCAGGGGTCACCGGGGAGCTGTTTTTT
TRBV5-6	TRBJ2-7	-	TRBD1	CASRKGQGYEQYF	TGTGCCAGCAGGAAGGGACAGGGTTACGAGCAGTACTTC
TRBV15	TRBJ1-2	few	-	CATSRDALSRDYYGYTF	TGTGCCACCAGCAGAGATGCCCTTAGCCGGGATTACTATGGCTACACCTTC
TRBV6-5	TRBJ2-1	-	TRBD1	CASRGQGQYNEQFF	TGTGCCAGCAGGGGACAGGGACAATACAATGAGCAGTTCTTC
TRBV14	TRBJ1-2	-	TRBD1	CASSQEPGQPGYTF	TGTGCCAGCAGCCAAGAACCGGGACAGCCTGGCTACACCTTC
TRBV9	TRBJ1-2	few	-	CASSPQPANYGYTF	TGTGCCAGCAGCCCTCAACCGGCTAACTATGGCTACACCTTC
TRBV11-3	TRBJ1-2	-	TRBD1	CASSFTPRYRGRLGGYTF	TGTGCCAGCAGCTTTACCCCGCGCTACAGGGGGCGGCTAGGTGGCTACACCTTC
TRBV28	TRBJ2-7	-	-	CASSSFTIGKRNSYEQYF	TGTGCCAGCAGTTCCTTTACTATAGGCAAGCGGAACTCCTACGAGCAGTACTTC
TRBV4-3	TRBJ2-1	-	TRBD2	CASSQGSSGRPYNEQFF	TGCGCCAGCAGCCAAGGGTCCAGCGGGAGACCCTACAATGAGCAGTTCTTC
TRBV11-2	TRBJ2-1	few	-	CASSFRGSGSSNEQFF	TGTGCCAGCAGCTTTAGGGGGAGCGGCTCATCAAATGAGCAGTTCTTC
TRBV9	TRBJ2-1	-	-	CASSATGQSITYNEQFF	TGTGCCAGCAGCGCGACAGGCCAAAGCATTACCTACAATGAGCAGTTCTTC
TRBV18	TRBJ2-7	-	-	CASSPPIRRSYEQYF	TGTGCCAGCTCACCACCCATCCGTCGGTCCTACGAGCAGTACTTC
TRBV4-3	TRBJ2-7	-	TRBD2	CASSQEIFGLAVDEQYF	TGCGCCAGCAGCCAAGAAATCTTCGGACTAGCCGTCGACGAGCAGTACTTC